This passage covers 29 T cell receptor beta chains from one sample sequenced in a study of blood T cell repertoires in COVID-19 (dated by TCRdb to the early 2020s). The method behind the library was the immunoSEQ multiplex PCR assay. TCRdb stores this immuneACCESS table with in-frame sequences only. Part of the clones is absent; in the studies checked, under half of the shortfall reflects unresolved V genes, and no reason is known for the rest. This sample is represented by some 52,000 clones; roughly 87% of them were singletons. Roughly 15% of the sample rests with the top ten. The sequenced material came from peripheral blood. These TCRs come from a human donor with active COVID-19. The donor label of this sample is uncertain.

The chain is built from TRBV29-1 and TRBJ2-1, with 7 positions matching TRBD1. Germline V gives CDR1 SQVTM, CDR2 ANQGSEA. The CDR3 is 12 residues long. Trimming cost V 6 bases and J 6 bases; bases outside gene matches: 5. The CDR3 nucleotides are TGCAGCGTGACTTCAGGGGGCAATGAGCAGTTCTTC. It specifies CSVTSGGNEQFF.

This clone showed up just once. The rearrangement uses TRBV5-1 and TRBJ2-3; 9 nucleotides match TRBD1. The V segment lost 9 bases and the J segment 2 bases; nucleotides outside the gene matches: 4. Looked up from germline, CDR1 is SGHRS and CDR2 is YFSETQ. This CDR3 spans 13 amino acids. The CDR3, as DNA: TGCGCCACCAGACAGGGGGACACAGATACGCAGTATTTT. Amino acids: CATRQGDTDTQYF.

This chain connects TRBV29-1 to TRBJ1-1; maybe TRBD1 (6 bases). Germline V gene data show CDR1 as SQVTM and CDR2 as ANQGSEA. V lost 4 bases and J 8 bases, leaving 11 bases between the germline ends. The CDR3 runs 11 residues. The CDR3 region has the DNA TGCAGCGTTGCGCAGACAGGCGAAGCTTTCTTT. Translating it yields CSVAQTGEAFF.

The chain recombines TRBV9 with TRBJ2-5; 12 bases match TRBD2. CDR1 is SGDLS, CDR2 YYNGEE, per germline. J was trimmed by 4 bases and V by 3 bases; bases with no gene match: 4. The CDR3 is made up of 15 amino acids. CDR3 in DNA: TGTGCCAGCAGCGCTAGCGGGGGGGCCGGAGAGACCCAGTACTTC. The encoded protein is CASSASGGAGETQYF.

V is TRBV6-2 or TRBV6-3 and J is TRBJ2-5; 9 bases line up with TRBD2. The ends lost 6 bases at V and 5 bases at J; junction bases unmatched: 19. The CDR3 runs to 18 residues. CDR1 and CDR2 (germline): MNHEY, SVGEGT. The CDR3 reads CASSSPPELAGQEETQYF. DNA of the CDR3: TGTGCCAGCAGCTCTCCTCCGGAACTAGCGGGCCAAGAGGAGACCCAGTACTTC.

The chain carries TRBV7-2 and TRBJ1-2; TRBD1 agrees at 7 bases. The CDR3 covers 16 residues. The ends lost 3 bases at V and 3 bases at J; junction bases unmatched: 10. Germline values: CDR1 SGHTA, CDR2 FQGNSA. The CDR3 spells CASSLKGARWDYGYTF. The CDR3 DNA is TGTGCCAGCAGCTTGAAGGGGGCGCGGTGGGACTATGGCTACACCTTC.

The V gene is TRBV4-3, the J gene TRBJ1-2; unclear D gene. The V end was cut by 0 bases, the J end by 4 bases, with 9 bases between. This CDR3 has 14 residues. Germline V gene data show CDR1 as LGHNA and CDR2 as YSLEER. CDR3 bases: TGCGCCAGCAGCCAAGATTGGCAGTCCTATGGCTACACCTTC. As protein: CASSQDWQSYGYTF.

CDR3 DNA: TGCGCCAGCAGCGCCTGGACTAGCGGGGCTAATACGCAGTATTTT. Its protein product is CASSAWTSGANTQYF. The chain uses TRBV5-1 and TRBJ2-3; TRBD2 aligns across 12 bases. Trimming at V came to 4 bases and at J to 7 bases, leaving 7 bases not matched to a gene. The CDR3 contains 15 residues. Looked up from germline, CDR1 is SGHRS and CDR2 is YFSETQ.

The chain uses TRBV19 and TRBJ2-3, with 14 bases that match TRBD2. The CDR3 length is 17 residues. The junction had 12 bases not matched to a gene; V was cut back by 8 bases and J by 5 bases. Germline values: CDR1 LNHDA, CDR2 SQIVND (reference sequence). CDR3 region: CASGGLAGAPRVDTQYF. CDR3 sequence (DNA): TGTGCCAGTGGGGGACTAGCGGGGGCCCCCCGAGTAGATACGCAGTATTTT. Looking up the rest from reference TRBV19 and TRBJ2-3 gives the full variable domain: DGGITQSPKYLFRKEGQNVTLSCEQNLNHDAMYWYRQDPGQGLRLIYYSQIVNDFQKGDIAEGYSVSREKKESFPLTVTSAQKNPTAFYLCASGGLAGAPRVDTQYFGPGTRLTVL.

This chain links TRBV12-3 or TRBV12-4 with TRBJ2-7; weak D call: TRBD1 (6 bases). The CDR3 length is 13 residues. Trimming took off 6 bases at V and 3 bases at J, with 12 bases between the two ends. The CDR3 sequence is CASSKGDGYEQYF. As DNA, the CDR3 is TGTGCCAGCAGCAAGGGGGACGGCTACGAGCAGTACTTC.

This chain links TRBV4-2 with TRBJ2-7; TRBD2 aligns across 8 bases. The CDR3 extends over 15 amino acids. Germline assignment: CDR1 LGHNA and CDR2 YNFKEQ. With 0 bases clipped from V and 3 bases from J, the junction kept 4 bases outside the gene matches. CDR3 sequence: CASSQDPSGGYEQYF. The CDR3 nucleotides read TGTGCCAGCAGCCAAGATCCCAGCGGGGGCTACGAGCAGTACTTC.

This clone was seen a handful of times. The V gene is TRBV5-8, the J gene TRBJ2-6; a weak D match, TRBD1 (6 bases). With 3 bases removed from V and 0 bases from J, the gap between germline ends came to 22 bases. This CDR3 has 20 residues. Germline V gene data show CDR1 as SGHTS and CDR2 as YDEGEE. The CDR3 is CASSSTKQGPLGSGANVLTF. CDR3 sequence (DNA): TGTGCCAGCAGCTCTACTAAACAGGGCCCCTTGGGCTCTGGGGCCAACGTCCTGACTTTC. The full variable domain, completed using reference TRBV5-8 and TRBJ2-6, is EAGVTQSPTHLIKTRGQQATLRCSPISGHTSVYWYQQALGLGLQFLLWYDEGEERNRGNFPPRFSGRQFPNYSSELNVNALELEDSALYLCASSSTKQGPLGSGANVLTFGAGSRLTVL.

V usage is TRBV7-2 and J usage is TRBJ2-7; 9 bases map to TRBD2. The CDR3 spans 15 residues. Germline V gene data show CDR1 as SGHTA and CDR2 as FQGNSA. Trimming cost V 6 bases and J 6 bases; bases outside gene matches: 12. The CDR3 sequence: CASRPRASGVPEQYF. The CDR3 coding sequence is TGTGCCAGCAGACCCAGGGCTAGCGGGGTGCCCGAGCAGTACTTC. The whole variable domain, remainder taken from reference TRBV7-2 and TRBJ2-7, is GAGVSQSPSNKVTEKGKDVELRCDPISGHTALYWYRQSLGQGLEFLIYFQGNSAPDKSGLPSDRFSAERTGGSVSTLTIQRTQQEDSAVYLCASRPRASGVPEQYFGPGTRLTVT.

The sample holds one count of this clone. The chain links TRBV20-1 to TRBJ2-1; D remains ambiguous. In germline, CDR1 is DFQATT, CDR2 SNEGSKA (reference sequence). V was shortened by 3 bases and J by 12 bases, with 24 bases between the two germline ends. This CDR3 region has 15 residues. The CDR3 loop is CSASLNPDRQDAQFF. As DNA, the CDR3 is TGCAGTGCTAGTTTAAACCCAGATCGTCAAGATGCGCAGTTCTTC.

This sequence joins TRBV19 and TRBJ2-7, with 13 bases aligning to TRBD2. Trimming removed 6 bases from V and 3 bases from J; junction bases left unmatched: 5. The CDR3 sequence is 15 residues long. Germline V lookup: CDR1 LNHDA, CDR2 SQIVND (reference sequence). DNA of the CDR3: TGTGCCAGTAGGACTAGCGGGGGGACGAACTACGAGCAGTACTTC. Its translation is CASRTSGGTNYEQYF. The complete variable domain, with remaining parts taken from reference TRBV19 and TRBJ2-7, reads DGGITQSPKYLFRKEGQNVTLSCEQNLNHDAMYWYRQDPGQGLRLIYYSQIVNDFQKGDIAEGYSVSREKKESFPLTVTSAQKNPTAFYLCASRTSGGTNYEQYFGPGTRLTVT.

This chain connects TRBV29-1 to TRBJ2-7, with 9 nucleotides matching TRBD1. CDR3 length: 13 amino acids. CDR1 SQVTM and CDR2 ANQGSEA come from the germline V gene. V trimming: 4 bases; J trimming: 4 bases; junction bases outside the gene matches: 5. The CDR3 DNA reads TGCAGCGTTGTTGAGGACAGGGGTTACGAGCAGTACTTC. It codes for CSVVEDRGYEQYF.

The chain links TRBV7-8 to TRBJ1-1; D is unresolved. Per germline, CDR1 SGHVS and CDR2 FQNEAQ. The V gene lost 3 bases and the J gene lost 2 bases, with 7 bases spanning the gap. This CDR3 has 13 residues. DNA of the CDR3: TGTGCCAGCAGCTTTCTCTCCAACACTGAAGCTTTCTTT. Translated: CASSFLSNTEAFF.

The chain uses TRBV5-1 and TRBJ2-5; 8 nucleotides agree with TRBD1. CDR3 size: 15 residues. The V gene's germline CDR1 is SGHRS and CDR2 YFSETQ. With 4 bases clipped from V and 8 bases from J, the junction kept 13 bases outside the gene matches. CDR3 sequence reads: CASSGDGQGAYTQYF. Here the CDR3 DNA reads TGCGCCAGCAGCGGGGATGGACAGGGTGCGTATACCCAGTACTTC.

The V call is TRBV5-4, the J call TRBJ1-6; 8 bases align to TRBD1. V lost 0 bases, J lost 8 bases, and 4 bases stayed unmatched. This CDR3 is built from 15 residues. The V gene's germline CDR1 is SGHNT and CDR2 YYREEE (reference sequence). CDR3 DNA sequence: TGTGCCAGCAGCTTGGGGACAGGGACGGATTCACCCCTCCACTTT. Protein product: CASSLGTGTDSPLHF.

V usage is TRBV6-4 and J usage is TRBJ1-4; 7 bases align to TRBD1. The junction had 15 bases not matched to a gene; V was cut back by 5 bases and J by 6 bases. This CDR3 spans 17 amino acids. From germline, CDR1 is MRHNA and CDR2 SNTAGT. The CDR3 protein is CASSRQGPKARYEKLFF. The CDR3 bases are TGTGCCAGCAGTCGACAGGGACCGAAAGCAAGGTATGAAAAACTGTTTTTT.

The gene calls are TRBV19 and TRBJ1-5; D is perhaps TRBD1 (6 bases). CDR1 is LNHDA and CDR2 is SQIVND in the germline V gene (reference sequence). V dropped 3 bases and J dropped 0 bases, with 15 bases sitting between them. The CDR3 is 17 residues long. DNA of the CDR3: TGTGCCAGTAGTATCGGGGCAGGGGATTATAGCAATCAGCCCCAGCATTTT. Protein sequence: CASSIGAGDYSNQPQHF.

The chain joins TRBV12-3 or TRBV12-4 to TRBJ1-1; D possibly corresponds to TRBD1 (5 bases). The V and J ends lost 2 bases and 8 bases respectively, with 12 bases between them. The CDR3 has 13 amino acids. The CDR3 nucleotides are TGTGCCAGCAGTTTATCGGGGGTCCGGGAAGCTTTCTTT. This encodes CASSLSGVREAFF.

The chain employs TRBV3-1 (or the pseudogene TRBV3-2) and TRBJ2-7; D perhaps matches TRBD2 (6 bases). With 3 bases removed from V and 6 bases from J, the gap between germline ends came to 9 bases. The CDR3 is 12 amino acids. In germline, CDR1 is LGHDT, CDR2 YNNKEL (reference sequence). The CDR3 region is CASSHRRGEQYF. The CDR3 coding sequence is TGTGCCAGCAGCCATAGGCGGGGCGAGCAGTACTTC.

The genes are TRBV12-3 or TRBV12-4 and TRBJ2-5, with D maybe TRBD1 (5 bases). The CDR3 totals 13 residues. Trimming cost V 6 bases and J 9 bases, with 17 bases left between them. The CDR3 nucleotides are TGTGCCAGCAGGGGGCCGGTACAGGCGGCCCAGTACTTC. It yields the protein CASRGPVQAAQYF.

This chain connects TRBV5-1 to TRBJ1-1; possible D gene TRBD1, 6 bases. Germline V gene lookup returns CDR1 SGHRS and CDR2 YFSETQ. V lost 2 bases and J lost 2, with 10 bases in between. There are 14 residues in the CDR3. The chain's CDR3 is CASSFPGTNTEAFF. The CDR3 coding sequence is TGCGCCAGCAGCTTCCCCGGGACAAACACTGAAGCTTTCTTT. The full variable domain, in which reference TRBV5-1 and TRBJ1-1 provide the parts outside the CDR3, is KAGVTQTPRYLIKTRGQQVTLSCSPISGHRSVSWYQQTPGQGLQFLFEYFSETQRNKGNFPGRFSGRQFSNSRSEMNVSTLELGDSALYLCASSFPGTNTEAFFGQGTRLTVV.

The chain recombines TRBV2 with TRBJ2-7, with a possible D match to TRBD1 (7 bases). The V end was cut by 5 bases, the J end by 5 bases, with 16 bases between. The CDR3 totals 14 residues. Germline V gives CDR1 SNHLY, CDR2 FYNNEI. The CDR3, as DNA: TGTGCCAGCAGTAAGCCAGGGGGACTGAACGAGCAGTACTTC. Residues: CASSKPGGLNEQYF.

The DNA for the CDR3 is TGTGCCAGCTCACCATACCAGGCCCGACTGAACACTGAAGCTTTCTTT. Protein sequence: CASSPYQARLNTEAFF. The chain joins TRBV18 to TRBJ1-1, with D unresolved. The CDR3 extends over 16 amino acids. The V and J ends lost 2 bases and 0 bases respectively, with 13 bases between them. Germline CDR1 KGHSH, CDR2 LQKENI.

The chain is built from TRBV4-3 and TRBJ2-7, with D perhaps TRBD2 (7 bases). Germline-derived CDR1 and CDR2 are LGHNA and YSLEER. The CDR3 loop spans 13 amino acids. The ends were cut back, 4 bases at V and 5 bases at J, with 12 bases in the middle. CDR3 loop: CASSRSGGHEQYF. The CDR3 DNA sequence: TGCGCCAGCAGCCGTTCGGGGGGCCACGAGCAGTACTTC.

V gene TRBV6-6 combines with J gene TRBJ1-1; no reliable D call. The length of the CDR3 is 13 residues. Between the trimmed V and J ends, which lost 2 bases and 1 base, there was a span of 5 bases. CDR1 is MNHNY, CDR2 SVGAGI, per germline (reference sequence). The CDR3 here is CASSYGRNTEAFF. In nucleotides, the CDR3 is TGTGCCAGCAGTTACGGCAGGAACACTGAAGCTTTCTTT.